Below, 29 T cell receptor beta chains from the same sample are listed, as sequenced in a study of T-cell reconstitution after alpha-beta-depleted transplantation in children. The authors prepared the TCRbeta library with unique molecular identifiers. A single record per CDR3 protein comes from TCRdb applying MiXCR to the PCR reads. The table lists over 400,000 distinct CDR3 sequences, 12% of them singletons, with approximately 5.4% in the top ten. The specimen comprised PBMCs from the stem cell graft donor, sampled from the stem cell graft. The source of these receptors is a human donor who donated a stem cell graft to a child with combined immunodeficiency.

The chain employs TRBV12-3 or TRBV12-4 and TRBJ2-7; 8 nucleotides line up with TRBD2. The CDR3 has 17 amino acids. The trim removed 3 bases at V and 0 bases at J, leaving 10 bases unmatched. CDR3 protein: CASSFDGGGSSSYEQYF. Written as DNA, the CDR3 is TGTGCCAGCAGTTTTGACGGGGGGGGCTCGAGCTCCTACGAGCAGTACTTC.

This clonotype has only a few counts. V and J are TRBV27 and TRBJ2-7; D is perhaps TRBD1 or TRBD2 (5 bases each). Germline CDR1 MNHEY, CDR2 SMNVEV (reference sequence). The CDR3 totals 14 residues. V was cut by 4 bases and J by 4 bases, with 14 bases left in between. DNA for the CDR3: TGTGCCAGCAGTTCCCCCGGGACCCTATACGAGCAGTACTTC. Amino acids: CASSSPGTLYEQYF.

The chain employs TRBV5-6 and TRBJ2-7; 8 nucleotides agree with TRBD1. The V gene's germline CDR1 is SGHDT and CDR2 YYEEEE. CDR3 length: 15 residues. The V and J ends lost 1 base and 1 base, in that order; junction bases with no gene match: 4. The CDR3 sequence is CASSLQGARSYEQYF. CDR3 bases: TGTGCCAGCAGCTTGCAGGGGGCAAGATCCTACGAGCAGTACTTC.

This clonotype has a handful of counts. The junction departs from the called germline gene at one end, perhaps through a read error. V is TRBV6-2 or TRBV6-3 and J is TRBJ2-1; maybe TRBD2 (6 bases). From germline, CDR1 is MNHEY and CDR2 SVGEGT. The CDR3 totals 13 residues. CDR3 bases: TGTTCTATAGCGGTTCCCTCCCACAATGAGCAGTTCTTC. Amino acid sequence: CSIAVPSHNEQFF.

This clonotype was counted between two and nine times. The chain couples TRBV5-1 to TRBJ1-2, with D possibly matching TRBD1 (6 bases). V lost 1 base, J lost 0 bases, and 16 bases lay in between. The germline V gene has CDR1 SGHRS and CDR2 YFSETQ. The CDR3 has 17 amino acids. CDR3 coding DNA: TGCGCCAGCAGCTTGAGACAGGCCCCCACTTCTAACTATGGCTACACCTTC. It encodes CASSLRQAPTSNYGYTF.

The rearrangement links TRBV27 to TRBJ2-1, with TRBD2 matching 11 bases. V lost 3 bases, J lost 6 bases, and 10 bases stayed unmatched. This CDR3 is built from 17 residues. The germline CDR1 and CDR2 sequences are MNHEY and SMNVEV (reference sequence). The CDR3 DNA reads TGTGCCAGCAGTTTCCTAGCGGGGGGCCCGTCACCCAATGAGCAGTTCTTC. Translating gives CASSFLAGGPSPNEQFF.

Many counts were recorded for this clonotype. The chain is built from TRBV9 and TRBJ2-7, with 8 bases identical to TRBD2. J lost 3 bases, V lost 0 bases, and 5 bases had no gene match. Germline CDR1 reads SGDLS; CDR2 reads YYNGEE. The CDR3 is 15 residues long. For the CDR3, the DNA is TGTGCCAGCAGCGTAGCTCAGGCGGGGGGCTACGAGCAGTACTTC. Its translation: CASSVAQAGGYEQYF.

This clonotype occurred many times. The chain links TRBV15 to TRBJ1-5; D is undetermined. This CDR3 has 14 residues. The V end lost 0 bases, the J end lost 4 bases, and 7 bases lay between the germline ends. From germline, CDR1 is LNHNV and CDR2 YYDKDF (reference sequence). This CDR3 reads CATSRDLGNQPQHF. In nucleotides, the CDR3 is TGTGCCACCAGCAGAGATCTGGGAAATCAGCCCCAGCATTTT.

This clonotype was seen a handful of times. The chain uses TRBV30 and TRBJ1-3, with D possibly matching TRBD1 (5 bases). The CDR3 is made up of 16 amino acids. Germline V CDR1 and CDR2: GTSNPN, SVGIG (reference sequence). Trimming took 8 bases from V and 0 from J, leaving 20 bases between them. This CDR3 is CARSYGRAISGNTIYF. The CDR3 bases are TGTGCCAGGTCATATGGCAGGGCCATCTCTGGAAACACCATATATTTT.

The V call is TRBV12-3 or TRBV12-4, the J call TRBJ1-2, with 8 positions matching TRBD1. V was pared by 4 bases and J by 8 bases, with 15 bases of the junction left unmatched. This CDR3 has 16 amino acids. Here the CDR3 reads CASSSWESDRGEGYTF. The CDR3 DNA sequence: TGTGCCAGCAGTTCTTGGGAAAGCGACAGGGGCGAAGGCTACACCTTC.

V is TRBV5-1 and J is TRBJ2-1; 11 bases map to TRBD1. This CDR3 contains 15 residues. The germline CDR1 and CDR2 sequences are SGHRS and YFSETQ. V lost 3 bases to trimming and J lost 4 bases; unmatched junction nucleotides: 3. For the CDR3, the DNA is TGCGCCAGCAGCTGGACAGGGGGCTTGTACAATGAGCAGTTCTTC. It is translated as CASSWTGGLYNEQFF.

The chain is built from TRBV2 and TRBJ2-1; D is ambiguous. Trimming pared 6 bases from V and 6 bases from J, leaving 9 bases between. The CDR3 is 12 amino acids. The germline gives CDR1 SNHLY, CDR2 FYNNEI. In DNA, the CDR3 is TGTGCCAGCAGAGCAGTGAGCAATGAGCAGTTCTTC. It is translated as CASRAVSNEQFF.

In its sample, this clonotype was seen a few times. The chain couples TRBV5-1 to TRBJ2-4, with 8 bases fitting TRBD1. CDR3 length: 16 residues. Germline V CDR1 and CDR2: SGHRS, YFSETQ. Trimming removed 2 bases from V and 1 base from J; junction bases left unmatched: 5. The CDR3 bases are TGCGCCAGCAGCTTACGTCAGGGGGCCGCCAAAAACATTCAGTACTTC. It specifies CASSLRQGAAKNIQYF.

The CDR3 DNA follows: TGCAGCGCTGTGGGGGGGAGCACAGATACGCAGTATTTT. It yields the protein CSAVGGSTDTQYF. The gene calls are TRBV29-1 and TRBJ2-3; 7 bases are shared with TRBD2. The CDR3 runs to 13 residues. V shed 7 bases, J shed 0 bases, and the junction held 4 bases outside the gene matches. Germline-derived CDR1 and CDR2 are SQVTM and ANQGSEA.

This clonotype showed up just a few times. The V call is TRBV5-1, the J call TRBJ2-3; 9 bases map to TRBD1. CDR3 length: 15 residues. The germline V gene has CDR1 SGHRS and CDR2 YFSETQ. Trimming removed 6 bases from V and 4 bases from J; junction bases left unmatched: 9. The CDR3 region is CASTYRGLYADTQYF. In DNA form, the CDR3 reads TGCGCCAGCACATACAGGGGGCTCTATGCAGATACGCAGTATTTT.

This clonotype was found a few times. The chain joins TRBV12-3 or TRBV12-4 to TRBJ2-3; 8 bases match TRBD2. This CDR3 spans 15 amino acids. Trimming at V came to 8 bases and at J to 7 bases, leaving 14 bases not matched to a gene. This CDR3 reads CASLRHPGGGNTQYF. The CDR3 DNA follows: TGTGCCAGCCTCAGACATCCGGGGGGGGGAAATACGCAGTATTTT.

On this clonotype: A much larger clone differs from this one at a single base, so this may be a read error. The V call is TRBV3-1, the J call TRBJ2-1; the match to TRBD2 covers 7 bases. The trim removed 8 bases at V and 3 bases at J, leaving 10 bases unmatched. The CDR3 covers 15 residues. The germline V gene has CDR1 LGHDT and CDR2 YNNKEL (reference sequence). CDR3 nucleotides: TGTGCCAGCTGGGCAACGGGAGGTGTCTACAATGAGCAGTTCTTC. Translation: CASWATGGVYNEQFF.

This clonotype came up a few times. This chain uses TRBV25-1 with TRBJ2-7; 7 bases agree with TRBD1. Unmatched junction bases numbered 6, after V lost 7 bases and J lost 3 bases. Germline CDR1 MGHDK, CDR2 SYGVNS. The CDR3 loop spans 13 amino acids. CDR3 sequence reads: CASTSGQSYEQYF. As DNA, the CDR3 is TGTGCCAGCACCTCGGGACAGAGCTACGAGCAGTACTTC.

This clonotype was counted at least ten times. The V call is TRBV20-1, the J call TRBJ2-7, with D perhaps TRBD2 (5 bases). With 1 base removed from V and 3 bases from J, the gap between germline ends came to 10 bases. The CDR3 covers 13 residues. Per the germline V gene, CDR1 is DFQATT and CDR2 is SNEGSKA (reference sequence). The DNA for the CDR3 is TGCAGTGCTAGAGGGAGAGGGAGCTACGAGCAGTACTTC. Amino acids: CSARGRGSYEQYF.

This clonotype occurred many times. The rearrangement links TRBV9 to TRBJ1-1; tentatively, D is TRBD1 (6 bases). The CDR3 totals 12 residues. Looked up from germline, CDR1 is SGDLS and CDR2 is YYNGEE. V dropped 4 bases and J dropped 6 bases, with 10 bases sitting between them. CDR3 region: CASSPGVPEAFF. DNA of the CDR3: TGTGCCAGCAGCCCAGGGGTGCCTGAAGCTTTCTTT.

This chain joins TRBV6-5 and TRBJ2-1; D gene unclear. Trimming pared 7 bases from V and 0 bases from J, leaving 13 bases between. CDR1 MNHEY and CDR2 SVGAGI come from the germline V gene. CDR3 size: 15 residues. CDR3 nucleotide sequence: TGTGCCAGCACCCTAACCCGGAGCTCCTACAATGAGCAGTTCTTC. Its translation: CASTLTRSSYNEQFF.

Note on this clonotype: Just one base apart from a much larger clone, this may be a read error. Lacking the conserved final phenylalanine or tryptophan, this CDR3 likely reflects a read error. This chain joins TRBV12-3 or TRBV12-4 and TRBJ1-1; tentatively, D is TRBD1 (5 bases). Trimming pared 5 bases from V and 4 bases from J, leaving 14 bases between. The CDR3 is 14 amino acids. CDR3 DNA: TGTGCCAGCAGTCCCCGCTCTGGGACCACTGAAGCTTTCTAT. Translation: CASSPRSGTTEAFY.

This clonotype came up a few times. The chain uses TRBV3-1 and TRBJ2-1; 13 positions match TRBD2. The CDR3 consists of 18 residues. The V gene's germline CDR1 is LGHDT and CDR2 YNNKEL (reference sequence). V lost 1 base, J lost 9 bases, and 12 bases stayed unmatched. This chain's CDR3 is CASSQVWTSGSKSGEQFF. For the CDR3, the DNA is TGTGCCAGCAGCCAAGTATGGACTAGCGGGAGTAAGTCGGGTGAGCAGTTCTTC.

Here the CDR3 reads CASSSRRDRGGNEQFF. The CDR3 bases are TGTGCCAGCAGCTCACGCCGGGACAGGGGAGGCAATGAGCAGTTCTTC. This rearrangement joins TRBV11-2 to TRBJ2-1, with 10 bases lining up with TRBD1. The V gene end was trimmed by 4 bases and the J gene end by 6 bases; junction bases not matched to a gene: 9. The germline gives CDR1 SGHAT, CDR2 FQNNGV. This CDR3 spans 16 amino acids.

This clonotype was detected a few times. This chain joins TRBV10-3 and TRBJ2-7; D unclear. Germline CDR1 is ENHRY and CDR2 is SYGVKD. V was clipped by 0 bases and J by 7 bases, with 16 bases between them. The CDR3 loop spans 15 amino acids. In DNA form, the CDR3 reads TGTGCCATCAGTGAGTCGGTCCCCTCCGAGGAAGAGCAGTACTTC. Translated: CAISESVPSEEEQYF.

This chain connects TRBV4-2 to TRBJ2-5; the match to TRBD1 covers 7 bases. CDR1 is LGHNA and CDR2 is YNFKEQ in the germline V gene. Trimming removed 4 bases from V and 5 bases from J; junction bases left unmatched: 10. The CDR3 runs to 15 residues. DNA for the CDR3: TGTGCCAGCAGCCCAAGACAGGGTTTGAGGGAGACCCAGTACTTC. Encoded protein: CASSPRQGLRETQYF.

This clonotype was counted at least ten times. This chain links TRBV12-3 or TRBV12-4 with TRBJ2-7; 13 nucleotides agree with TRBD2. The trim removed 3 bases at V and 3 bases at J, leaving 23 bases unmatched. This CDR3 has 22 amino acids. The CDR3 loop is CASSFRSVGQTSGRPTVYEQYF. CDR3 coding DNA: TGTGCCAGCAGTTTTAGGTCTGTCGGGCAGACTAGCGGGAGGCCCACAGTCTACGAGCAGTACTTC.

This clonotype came up many times. CDR3 region: CATSRDLAGGNQPQHF. The CDR3 coding sequence is TGTGCCACCAGCAGAGATCTCGCAGGGGGCAATCAGCCCCAGCATTTT. The gene calls are TRBV15 and TRBJ1-5; D is possibly TRBD1 (6 bases). This CDR3 region has 16 residues. The germline CDR1 and CDR2 sequences are LNHNV and YYDKDF (reference sequence). The ends were cut back, 0 bases at V and 2 bases at J, with 11 bases in the middle. The entire variable domain, with the rest obtained from reference TRBV15 and TRBJ1-5, is as follows: DAMVIQNPRYQVTQFGKPVTLSCSQTLNHNVMYWYQQKSSQAPKLLFHYYDKDFNNEADTPDNFQSRRPNTSFCFLDIRSPGLGDTAMYLCATSRDLAGGNQPQHFGDGTRLSIL.

This clonotype was counted once. The rearrangement links TRBV7-9 to TRBJ2-1, with 13 bases identical to TRBD2. The V segment lost 6 bases and the J segment 8 bases; nucleotides outside the gene matches: 10. This CDR3 comprises 16 residues. CDR1 and CDR2 from the germline V gene are SEHNR and FQNEAQ (reference sequence). The CDR3 protein is CASRVTSGGAYHEQFF. CDR3 nucleotides: TGTGCCAGCAGAGTTACTAGCGGGGGGGCTTACCATGAGCAGTTCTTC. Together with reference TRBV7-9 and TRBJ2-1, the CDR3 gives the full variable domain: DTGVSQNPRHKITKRGQNVTFRCDPISEHNRLYWYRQTLGQGPEFLTYFQNEAQLEKSRLLSDRFSAERPKGSFSTLEIQRTEQGDSAMYLCASRVTSGGAYHEQFFGPGTRLTVL.